This T cell receptor beta chain was recorded in a study of cytomegalovirus exposure and HLA in healthy donors. Study in general: Caucasian-associated ancestry cluster membership applied to around 76% of several hundred genotyped donors.

Vbeta (60) and Jbeta (13) primers were used in the PCR. Profiled with immunoSEQ multiplex PCR; TCRdb holds only in-frame clones, not every one. In the table there are over 150,000 clones, 80% of which are singletons. The germline V gene has CDR1 MNHNS and CDR2 SASEGT. V was trimmed by 1 base and J by 6 bases, leaving 9 bases between them. The CDR3 contains 13 residues. The V call is TRBV6-1, the J call TRBJ1-1; D gene uncertain. Material for sequencing was PBMCs. The receptor was isolated from a man aged 30 to 39 in good health and CMV-seropositive. CDR3 protein: CASSEGGGAEAFF. CDR3 nucleotide sequence: TGTGCCAGCAGTGAAGGTGGTGGAGCTGAAGCTTTCTTT.